One and the same sample provided the 7 T cell receptor beta chains below, sequenced in a study of cytomegalovirus exposure and HLA in healthy donors. PCR was performed using 60 Vbeta and 13 Jbeta primers. Sequenced by immunoSEQ multiplex PCR; TCRdb stores in-frame clones only, minus some. The sample yields roughly 120,000 clones, roughly 76% seen once. Sequencing was carried out using PBMCs. All receptors come from a man aged 50 to 59 in good health and CMV-seropositive.

The V call is TRBV15, the J call TRBJ2-5; D may be TRBD2 (6 bases). V lost 5 bases and J lost 2, with 18 bases in between. Per the germline V gene, CDR1 is LNHNV and CDR2 is YYDKDF (reference sequence). This CDR3 has 16 amino acids. The CDR3 DNA sequence: TGTGCCACCAGCCCGGGGACTTCTTCGAGGCAAGAGACCCAGTACTTC. Protein: CATSPGTSSRQETQYF. Variable domain in full (rest from reference TRBV15 and TRBJ2-5): DAMVIQNPRYQVTQFGKPVTLSCSQTLNHNVMYWYQQKSSQAPKLLFHYYDKDFNNEADTPDNFQSRRPNTSFCFLDIRSPGLGDTAMYLCATSPGTSSRQETQYFGPGTRLLVL.

This clone has only one observation. This chain connects TRBV6-5 to TRBJ1-4; TRBD1 is a possible D gene (5 bases). Trimming shortened V by 10 bases and J by 8 bases, and 17 bases separated the two germline ends. CDR3 length equals 13 residues. In germline, CDR1 is MNHEY, CDR2 SVGAGI. The CDR3 protein is CATQTTAGEKLFF. The CDR3 nucleotides are TGTGCCACCCAAACGACAGCCGGAGAAAAACTGTTTTTT.

The DNA for the CDR3 is TGCGCCAGCAGGGGTGCTCCGGGACAGAATAATTCACCCCTCCACTTT. It is translated as CASRGAPGQNNSPLHF. This chain links TRBV4-1 with TRBJ1-6; the match to TRBD1 covers 7 bases. Looked up from germline, CDR1 is MGHRA and CDR2 is YSYEKL. CDR3 length: 16 amino acids. V was clipped by 6 bases and J by 5 bases; unmatched bases: 10.

The chain joins TRBV5-4 to TRBJ2-2; 14 bases match TRBD2. V shed 4 bases, J shed 0 bases, and the junction held 2 bases outside the gene matches. Germline V gene lookup returns CDR1 SGHNT and CDR2 YYREEE (reference sequence). The CDR3 length is 17 residues. The CDR3: CASSKGLAGANTGELFF. CDR3 coding DNA: TGTGCCAGCAGCAAGGGACTAGCGGGGGCGAACACCGGGGAGCTGTTTTTT.

This clone was seen only once. CDR3 sequence (DNA): TGTGCCAGCAGCGTAAGCAGGTACACTGAAGCTTTCTTT. This translates into CASSVSRYTEAFF. The V call is TRBV9, the J call TRBJ1-1; no reliable D call. Germline lookup yields CDR1 SGDLS and CDR2 YYNGEE. V was pared by 1 base and J by 3 bases, with 7 bases between. The CDR3 sequence is 13 residues long.

V gene TRBV6-1 combines with J gene TRBJ1-1; no reliable D call. Trimming cost V 2 bases and J 0 bases, with 13 bases left between them. CDR3 length: 16 amino acids. The germline CDR1 and CDR2 sequences are MNHNS and SASEGT. CDR3 coding DNA: TGTGCCAGCAGTGAACCAGGTCGGGGATTGAACACTGAAGCTTTCTTT. Its translation is CASSEPGRGLNTEAFF.

V usage is TRBV6-5 and J usage is TRBJ2-2; 7 nucleotides align to TRBD1. The V and J ends lost 2 bases and 0 bases, in that order; junction bases with no gene match: 3. The CDR3 has 16 amino acids. The germline CDR1 and CDR2 sequences are MNHEY and SVGAGI. This chain's CDR3 is CASSYQTGSNTGELFF. The CDR3 region has the DNA TGTGCCAGCAGTTACCAGACAGGGTCGAACACCGGGGAGCTGTTTTTT.